These T cell receptor beta chains were read from a single sample in a study of beta chain features in type 1 diabetes. This table comes from immunoSEQ multiplex PCR, and its TCRdb copy is limited to in-frame clones, with some not included. Counted here are a few hundred thousand clones, about 14% occurring once; the ten biggest clones make up 0.015%. The specimen was naive CD4+ T cells from blood. The receptors stem from a woman aged 18-29 years with type 1 diabetes. CDR3s include the opening cysteine and the closing phenylalanine or tryptophan. A D gene is named only where the DNA matches it firmly. Clone sizes are given selectively: once, few, many, or a class where the clone is expanded.

TGTGCCAGCAGCGGTGCTAGCGCTGCCACAGATACGCAGTATTTT | CASSGASAATDTQYF | TRBV11-2 | . | TRBJ2-3 | .
TGTGCTAGTGGTTTGGTCGGAGGACCTAACACCGGGGAGCTGTTTTTT | CASGLVGGPNTGELFF | TRBV12-5 | few | TRBJ2-2 | .
TGTGCCTGGAGCCTGGGAGGGTCGAACACTGAAGCTTTCTTT | CAWSLGGSNTEAFF | TRBV30 | few | TRBJ1-1 | .
TGCGCCAGCAGCTTGGATGGAGGGCCCCGGGAGACCCAGTACTTC | CASSLDGGPRETQYF | TRBV5-1 | . | TRBJ2-5 | .
TGTGCCAGCAGCTTACTCCGACTAGCGGCAGATACGCAGTATTTT | CASSLLRLAADTQYF | TRBV11-2 | . | TRBJ2-3 | TRBD2
TGTGCCAGCTCACCACCCCGAGGGTTGGTGCAGTTCTTC | CASSPPRGLVQFF | TRBV18 | . | TRBJ2-1 | .
TGTGCCATCAGTGAGTCTCGCGGGAGGGCCATGAATGAGCAGTTCTTC | CAISESRGRAMNEQFF | TRBV10-3 | . | TRBJ2-1 | TRBD2
TGTGCCTGCTCCCGCACAGATACGCAGTATTTT | CACSRTDTQYF | TRBV30 | . | TRBJ2-3 | .
TGCAGCGTTGAAGACAGATACACTGAAGCTTTCTTT | CSVEDRYTEAFF | TRBV29-1 | . | TRBJ1-1 | .
TGCAGCGTTCACAACAATGAGCAGTTCTTC | CSVHNNEQFF | TRBV29-1 | . | TRBJ2-1 | .
TGTGCCAGCAGCAAGGGACAGGGGGAAAGTGGCTACACCTTC | CASSKGQGESGYTF | TRBV7-2 | few | TRBJ1-2 | TRBD1
TGTGCCAGTAGTATAGCGTTAACGGAGGCCGGCTATGGCTACACCTTC | CASSIALTEAGYGYTF | TRBV19 | . | TRBJ1-2 | .
TGCAGCGTTATGCGACAGATCTCTGGGGCCAACGTCCTGACTTTC | CSVMRQISGANVLTF | TRBV29-1 | . | TRBJ2-6 | .
TGTGCCAGCAGCTTCGAGACAGGGGGCTACGAGCAGTACTTC | CASSFETGGYEQYF | TRBV5-4 | few | TRBJ2-7 | TRBD1
TGTGCCAGCAATCCCCTAGCGGGAGCAAGAAATGAGCAGTTCTTC | CASNPLAGARNEQFF | TRBV2 | few | TRBJ2-1 | TRBD2
TGTGCCAGCAGCGTATCCGCCGACGGACTAGCGGGAACCGGGGAGCTGTTTTTT | CASSVSADGLAGTGELFF | TRBV9 | few | TRBJ2-2 | TRBD2
TGCGCCAGCAGCTTGGGAGGGACTAGCGGGAGAGATGAGCAGTTCTTC | CASSLGGTSGRDEQFF | TRBV5-1 | few | TRBJ2-1 | TRBD2
TGCGCCAGCAGCGGGACAGGGGACTCCTACGAGCAGTACTTC | CASSGTGDSYEQYF | TRBV4-1 | . | TRBJ2-7 | TRBD1
TGTGCCAGCTCACCACCGGCAGCCGGGGACTACGAGCAGTACTTC | CASSPPAAGDYEQYF | TRBV18 | . | TRBJ2-7 | .
TGCGCCAGCAGCTTGGCGGTGTTCACAGATACGCAGTATTTT | CASSLAVFTDTQYF | TRBV5-1 | . | TRBJ2-3 | .
TGTGCCAGCAGGGGTAGCGGCCAAGAGACCCAGTACTTC | CASRGSGQETQYF | TRBV9 | . | TRBJ2-5 | .
TGTGCCAGCACCGCGGGAACCATGAACACTGAAGCTTTCTTT | CASTAGTMNTEAFF | TRBV9 | few | TRBJ1-1 | .
TGCGCCAGCAGCTCGACGACCGACCTCGGGGAGCAGTTCTTC | CASSSTTDLGEQFF | TRBV5-1 | . | TRBJ2-1 | .
TGTGCCAGCAGCTGGGCACTAGGGGAGACCCAGTACTTC | CASSWALGETQYF | TRBV7-6 | . | TRBJ2-5 | .
TGTGCCAGCAGTTATTCCGGAGAGCCCCAGCATTTT | CASSYSGEPQHF | TRBV6-6 | few | TRBJ1-5 | .
TGCGCCAGCAGCTCTACCCGGGACAGCGGTACTGAAGCTTTCTTT | CASSSTRDSGTEAFF | TRBV5-1 | few | TRBJ1-1 | TRBD1